This T cell receptor beta chain was sequenced in a study of T-cell memory formation after mild COVID-19. Findings and caveats of the study: Contracting CD4+ clones were located mainly in CM and EM, and CD8+ clones in EMRA.

TCRdb processed the 5' RACE reads anew with MiXCR; each CDR3 protein has one entry. The data hold 250,000 to 300,000 distinct CDR3 sequences, with 15% to 20% observed a single time. This clonotype was counted a few times. Its antigen is not identified. V lost 4 bases and J lost 7, with 20 bases in between. This CDR3 has 16 residues. Sequenced material: PBMCs or a T cell subset sorted from them (not recorded which). This clonotype was obtained from a man between 18 and 35 years old who had mild COVID-19 (a few samples of this study predate the infection). Cell type and time point are not known. The gene calls are TRBV12-3 or TRBV12-4 and TRBJ1-5; D may be TRBD1 (6 bases). Here the CDR3 reads CASSSTGGGAGQPQHF. The CDR3 nucleotides are TGTGCCAGCAGTTCGACCGGGGGGGGCGCGGGGCAGCCCCAGCATTTT.